This T cell receptor beta chain was documented in a study of cytomegalovirus exposure and HLA in healthy donors. Researchers ran the PCR with 60 Vbeta and 13 Jbeta primers. TCRdb's table, derived via immunoSEQ multiplex PCR, lists solely in-frame clones and lacks some. The table has some 170,000 clones, less than 80% seen once; the top ten hold about 4.6%. The germline CDR1 and CDR2 sequences are LNHNV and YYDKDF (reference sequence). Trimming left V 0 bases short and J 5 bases short, with 11 bases between. This CDR3 region has 14 residues. The TCR sequence derives from a man aged 35-49 years in good health and CMV-seronegative. This sequence joins TRBV15 and TRBJ2-7; D might be TRBD2 (5 bases). Input material: PBMCs. The CDR3 is CATSRELPGNEQYF. CDR3 nucleotide sequence: TGTGCCACCAGCAGAGAACTTCCGGGGAACGAGCAGTACTTC.